This is a list of T cell receptor beta chains from one sample in a study of blood T cell repertoires in COVID-19. Produced via immunoSEQ multiplex PCR; TCRdb's table is partial and in-frame only. Of 34,000 or so clones listed, around nine tenths are singletons. Material for sequencing was peripheral blood. The receptor set was obtained from a man in his fifties or sixties with active or convalescent COVID-19. Both conserved end residues are part of each CDR3. The order of the fields is D gene, J gene, V gene, clone size, CDR3 protein, CDR3 DNA. D genes are given only for firm matches. Only part of the rows carry a size: once, few, many, or a class if the clone is expanded.

d_call: TRBD2
j_call: TRBJ2-7
v_call: TRBV30
clone_size: .
cdr3_aa: CAWSVRGRAKDEQYF
cdr3_nt: TGTGCCTGGAGTGTACGGGGGAGGGCTAAAGACGAGCAGTACTTC

d_call: TRBD1
j_call: TRBJ2-7
v_call: TRBV7-6
clone_size: .
cdr3_aa: CASSLGGQGGYEQYF
cdr3_nt: TGTGCCAGCAGCTTAGGAGGACAGGGTGGCTACGAGCAGTACTTC

d_call: .
j_call: TRBJ2-5
v_call: TRBV27
clone_size: .
cdr3_aa: CASSLRGETQYF
cdr3_nt: TGTGCCAGCAGTTTAAGGGGGGAGACCCAGTACTTC

d_call: TRBD1
j_call: TRBJ2-1
v_call: TRBV7-9
clone_size: .
cdr3_aa: CASSSRDRGNNEQFF
cdr3_nt: TGTGCCAGCAGCTCCCGGGACAGGGGAAACAATGAGCAGTTCTTC

d_call: TRBD1
j_call: TRBJ2-5
v_call: TRBV27
clone_size: .
cdr3_aa: CASSRQGSQETQYF
cdr3_nt: TGTGCCAGCAGCCGACAGGGTAGCCAAGAGACCCAGTACTTC

d_call: .
j_call: TRBJ1-5
v_call: TRBV6-2/TRBV6-3
clone_size: .
cdr3_aa: CASSWGSGEQPQHF
cdr3_nt: TGTGCCAGCAGTTGGGGTTCGGGGGAACAGCCCCAGCATTTT

d_call: .
j_call: TRBJ2-5
v_call: TRBV6-5
clone_size: .
cdr3_aa: CASSRQQETQYF
cdr3_nt: TGTGCCAGCAGTCGACAGCAAGAGACCCAGTACTTC

d_call: .
j_call: TRBJ1-2
v_call: TRBV2
clone_size: .
cdr3_aa: CASSELASSYGYTF
cdr3_nt: TGTGCCAGCAGTGAATTAGCCTCATCCTATGGCTACACCTTC

d_call: TRBD1
j_call: TRBJ2-1
v_call: TRBV27
clone_size: .
cdr3_aa: CASSLGGYRGSYNEQFF
cdr3_nt: TGTGCCAGCAGTTTAGGCGGTTACAGGGGGTCGTACAATGAGCAGTTCTTC

d_call: .
j_call: TRBJ1-1
v_call: TRBV13
clone_size: few
cdr3_aa: CASSREARAFF
cdr3_nt: TGTGCCAGCAGCCGTGAAGCGAGGGCTTTCTTT

d_call: TRBD1
j_call: TRBJ1-4
v_call: TRBV24-1
clone_size: .
cdr3_aa: CATSDVQGGAEKLFF
cdr3_nt: TGTGCCACCAGTGACGTACAGGGGGGAGCTGAAAAACTGTTTTTT

d_call: .
j_call: TRBJ2-3
v_call: TRBV1
clone_size: .
cdr3_aa: CTSSQEGLAGKGDTQYF
cdr3_nt: TGCACCAGCAGCCAAGAGGGACTAGCGGGAAAGGGGGATACGCAGTATTTT

d_call: .
j_call: TRBJ1-4
v_call: TRBV2
clone_size: .
cdr3_aa: CASSGSTGSNEKLFF
cdr3_nt: TGTGCCAGCAGTGGATCGACAGGCTCTAATGAAAAACTGTTTTTT

d_call: .
j_call: TRBJ1-3
v_call: TRBV5-1
clone_size: once
cdr3_aa: CASSSGGTLAGNTIYF
cdr3_nt: TGCGCCAGCAGCTCCGGGGGGACTTTGGCCGGAAACACCATATATTTT

d_call: TRBD1
j_call: TRBJ2-7
v_call: TRBV7-8
clone_size: .
cdr3_aa: CASTNPGQGYSEQYF
cdr3_nt: TGTGCCAGCACCAACCCGGGACAGGGGTATAGCGAGCAGTACTTC

d_call: TRBD1
j_call: TRBJ1-5
v_call: TRBV7-6
clone_size: .
cdr3_aa: CASSLVGQGNQPQHF
cdr3_nt: TGTGCCAGCAGCTTAGTAGGACAGGGGAATCAGCCCCAGCATTTT

d_call: TRBD2
j_call: TRBJ2-2
v_call: TRBV5-4
clone_size: few
cdr3_aa: CASSPLAGGINTGELFF
cdr3_nt: TGTGCCAGCAGCCCCTTAGCGGGGGGGATAAACACCGGGGAGCTGTTTTTT

d_call: .
j_call: TRBJ1-1
v_call: TRBV29-1
clone_size: once
cdr3_aa: CSEQGSDVKAFF
cdr3_nt: TGCAGCGAGCAGGGTTCTGATGTGAAAGCTTTCTTT

d_call: TRBD2
j_call: TRBJ2-1
v_call: TRBV6-5
clone_size: .
cdr3_aa: CASSLRTSGNGEQFF
cdr3_nt: TGTGCCAGCAGTCTGCGGACTAGCGGGAACGGTGAGCAGTTCTTC

d_call: .
j_call: TRBJ1-6
v_call: TRBV7-2
clone_size: .
cdr3_aa: CASSSTPNYSPLHF
cdr3_nt: TGTGCCAGCAGCTCGACTCCCAACTATTCACCCCTCCACTTT

d_call: .
j_call: TRBJ2-1
v_call: TRBV15
clone_size: .
cdr3_aa: CATSREIGYNEQFF
cdr3_nt: TGTGCCACCAGCAGAGAAATCGGCTACAATGAGCAGTTCTTC

d_call: TRBD1
j_call: TRBJ1-5
v_call: TRBV7-8
clone_size: .
cdr3_aa: CASSLRTGGNQPQHF
cdr3_nt: TGTGCCAGCAGCTTACGGACAGGGGGCAATCAGCCCCAGCATTTT

d_call: .
j_call: TRBJ2-5
v_call: TRBV19
clone_size: .
cdr3_aa: CASSIVGRQETQYF
cdr3_nt: TGTGCCAGTAGTATAGTGGGCAGACAAGAGACCCAGTACTTC

d_call: .
j_call: TRBJ1-4
v_call: TRBV4-2
clone_size: .
cdr3_aa: CASSQGTAGPNEKLFF
cdr3_nt: TGTGCCAGCAGCCAGGGCACGGCAGGGCCTAATGAAAAACTGTTTTTT

d_call: .
j_call: TRBJ2-6
v_call: TRBV7-3
clone_size: .
cdr3_aa: CASSQQATGAGANVLTF
cdr3_nt: TGTGCCAGCAGCCAACAAGCCACAGGCGCTGGGGCCAACGTCCTGACTTTC

d_call: .
j_call: TRBJ2-7
v_call: TRBV5-1
clone_size: once
cdr3_aa: CASSLGGSDEQYF
cdr3_nt: TGCGCCAGCAGCTTGGGCGGGTCTGACGAGCAGTACTTC

d_call: TRBD2
j_call: TRBJ2-7
v_call: TRBV19
clone_size: .
cdr3_aa: CASSGLDPNEQYF
cdr3_nt: TGTGCCAGTTCCGGACTAGATCCCAACGAGCAGTACTTC

d_call: TRBD1
j_call: TRBJ2-5
v_call: TRBV28
clone_size: .
cdr3_aa: CASSQQGGETQYF
cdr3_nt: TGTGCCAGCAGCCAACAGGGGGGAGAGACCCAGTACTTC

d_call: .
j_call: TRBJ2-7
v_call: TRBV12-3/TRBV12-4
clone_size: .
cdr3_aa: CASSLTRPYEQYF
cdr3_nt: TGTGCCAGCAGCCTGACTAGACCCTACGAGCAGTACTTC

d_call: TRBD1
j_call: TRBJ2-3
v_call: TRBV7-6
clone_size: .
cdr3_aa: CASSLVTRDIGQGTDTQYF
cdr3_nt: TGTGCCAGCAGCTTAGTAACTCGGGATATCGGACAGGGCACAGATACGCAGTATTTT

d_call: TRBD1
j_call: TRBJ2-7
v_call: TRBV11-1
clone_size: .
cdr3_aa: CASSSLTGLRDEQYF
cdr3_nt: TGTGCCAGCAGTTCTCTGACAGGGCTACGGGACGAGCAGTACTTC

d_call: .
j_call: TRBJ1-5
v_call: TRBV4-3
clone_size: .
cdr3_aa: CASSQDTRGQPQHF
cdr3_nt: TGCGCCAGCAGCCAAGATACAAGGGGTCAGCCCCAGCATTTT

d_call: .
j_call: TRBJ1-1
v_call: TRBV27
clone_size: once
cdr3_aa: CASSSSRDYLWEAFF
cdr3_nt: TGTGCCAGCAGTTCCAGCCGGGACTACCTTTGGGAAGCTTTCTTT

d_call: .
j_call: TRBJ2-2
v_call: TRBV6-5
clone_size: .
cdr3_aa: CASRLDRRNTGELFF
cdr3_nt: TGTGCCAGCAGACTTGACAGACGGAACACCGGGGAGCTGTTTTTT

d_call: .
j_call: TRBJ2-1
v_call: TRBV27
clone_size: .
cdr3_aa: CASSPSGPYNEQFF
cdr3_nt: TGTGCCAGCAGTCCGAGCGGCCCCTACAATGAGCAGTTCTTC

d_call: .
j_call: TRBJ1-4
v_call: TRBV7-2
clone_size: .
cdr3_aa: CASSNLGHLQVF
cdr3_nt: TGTGCCAGCAGCAACCTCGGACACCTTCAGGTTTTT

d_call: TRBD2
j_call: TRBJ2-7
v_call: TRBV10-2
clone_size: .
cdr3_aa: CASCGTSGYYEQYF
cdr3_nt: TGCGCCAGCTGCGGGACTAGCGGTTACTACGAGCAGTACTTC

d_call: TRBD1
j_call: TRBJ2-3
v_call: TRBV7-9
clone_size: .
cdr3_aa: CASSLADRGQYF
cdr3_nt: TGTGCCAGCAGCCTAGCGGACAGGGGGCAGTATTTT

d_call: .
j_call: TRBJ1-1
v_call: TRBV6-5
clone_size: .
cdr3_aa: CASSYGTGQNTEAFF
cdr3_nt: TGTGCCAGCAGTTACGGTACAGGGCAGAACACTGAAGCTTTCTTT

d_call: .
j_call: TRBJ1-4
v_call: TRBV7-9
clone_size: .
cdr3_aa: CASSLARSNEKLFF
cdr3_nt: TGTGCCAGCAGCTTAGCCAGGTCTAATGAAAAACTGTTTTTT

d_call: TRBD1
j_call: TRBJ1-6
v_call: TRBV28
clone_size: .
cdr3_aa: CASSRGGEGYNSPLHF
cdr3_nt: TGTGCCAGCAGCCGAGGGGGCGAGGGGTATAATTCACCCCTCCACTTT

d_call: .
j_call: TRBJ1-2
v_call: TRBV5-1
clone_size: .
cdr3_aa: CASSLVGQSYGYTF
cdr3_nt: TGCGCCAGCAGCTTGGTCGGACAGAGCTATGGCTACACCTTC

d_call: TRBD2
j_call: TRBJ2-7
v_call: TRBV6-2/TRBV6-3
clone_size: .
cdr3_aa: CASSYPAYSGTTYEQYF
cdr3_nt: TGTGCCAGCAGTTACCCGGCCTATTCAGGGACTACCTACGAGCAGTACTTC

d_call: TRBD1
j_call: TRBJ2-1
v_call: TRBV7-8
clone_size: .
cdr3_aa: CASSFRGYRGSYNEQFF
cdr3_nt: TGTGCCAGCAGCTTCAGGGGTTACAGGGGCTCCTACAATGAGCAGTTCTTC

d_call: TRBD1
j_call: TRBJ1-1
v_call: TRBV6-5
clone_size: .
cdr3_aa: CASSRWTGANTEAFF
cdr3_nt: TGTGCCAGCAGTCGGTGGACAGGGGCAAACACTGAAGCTTTCTTT

d_call: .
j_call: TRBJ1-2
v_call: TRBV18
clone_size: .
cdr3_aa: CASSRDLQELANYGYTF
cdr3_nt: TGTGCCAGCTCACGCGACTTACAGGAACTCGCTAACTATGGCTACACCTTC

d_call: TRBD1
j_call: TRBJ1-1
v_call: TRBV11-2
clone_size: .
cdr3_aa: CASSYRGHTEAFF
cdr3_nt: TGTGCCAGCAGCTACAGGGGCCACACTGAAGCTTTCTTT

d_call: .
j_call: TRBJ2-7
v_call: TRBV5-1
clone_size: .
cdr3_aa: CASSLSEGSLDEQYF
cdr3_nt: TGCGCCAGCAGCTTATCGGAGGGGTCCCTAGACGAGCAGTACTTC

d_call: .
j_call: TRBJ2-5
v_call: TRBV5-3
clone_size: .
cdr3_aa: CARMRGRRGETQYF
cdr3_nt: TGTGCCAGAATGCGAGGGAGGCGGGGAGAGACCCAGTACTTC

d_call: .
j_call: TRBJ1-5
v_call: TRBV5-5
clone_size: .
cdr3_aa: CASSLAGTIGQPQHF
cdr3_nt: TGTGCCAGCAGCTTGGCCGGGACAATCGGCCAGCCCCAGCATTTT

d_call: .
j_call: TRBJ1-1
v_call: TRBV6-5
clone_size: .
cdr3_aa: CASRQAGTEAFF
cdr3_nt: TGTGCCAGCAGGCAGGCGGGCACTGAAGCTTTCTTT

d_call: .
j_call: TRBJ2-7
v_call: TRBV10-3
clone_size: .
cdr3_aa: CAISEVQRLSYEQYF
cdr3_nt: TGTGCCATCAGTGAAGTGCAGCGCCTCTCCTACGAGCAGTACTTC

d_call: TRBD1
j_call: TRBJ2-7
v_call: TRBV5-6
clone_size: .
cdr3_aa: CASSLRGQGFEQYF
cdr3_nt: TGTGCCAGCAGCTTGCGGGGACAGGGATTCGAGCAGTACTTC

d_call: .
j_call: TRBJ2-7
v_call: TRBV14
clone_size: .
cdr3_aa: CASSPRPYEQYF
cdr3_nt: TGTGCCAGCAGCCCTAGGCCCTACGAGCAGTACTTC

d_call: .
j_call: TRBJ2-3
v_call: TRBV11-3
clone_size: once
cdr3_aa: CASSRSASAGSTDTQYF
cdr3_nt: TGTGCCAGCAGCCGCTCAGCGTCGGCTGGAAGCACAGATACGCAGTATTTT